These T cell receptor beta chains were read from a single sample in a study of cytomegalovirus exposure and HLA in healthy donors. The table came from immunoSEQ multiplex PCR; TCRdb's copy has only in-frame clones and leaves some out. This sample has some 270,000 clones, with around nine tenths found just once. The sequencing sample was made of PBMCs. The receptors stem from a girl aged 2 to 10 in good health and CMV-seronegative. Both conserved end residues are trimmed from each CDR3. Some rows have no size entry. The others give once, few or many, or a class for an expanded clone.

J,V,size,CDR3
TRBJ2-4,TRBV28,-,ASSDLAGTQNIQY
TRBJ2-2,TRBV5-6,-,ASSLSWDSQTGELF
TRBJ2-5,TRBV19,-,ASSQGGGQETQY
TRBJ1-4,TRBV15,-,ATSHRSNEKLF
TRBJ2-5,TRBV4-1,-,ASSASQETQY
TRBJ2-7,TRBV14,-,ASSQGRGLDEQY
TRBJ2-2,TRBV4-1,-,ASSHGVFQGELF
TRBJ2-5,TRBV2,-,ASNLLAAQETQY
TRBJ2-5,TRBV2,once,ASSPRGYQETQY
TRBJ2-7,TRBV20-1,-,SARGSYEQY
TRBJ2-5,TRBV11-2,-,ASSLPWTQQETQY
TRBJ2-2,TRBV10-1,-,ASSANPGLGLNTGELF
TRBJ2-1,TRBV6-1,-,ASTEFRDRGNEQF
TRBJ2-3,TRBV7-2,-,ASSLSPGQGLADTQY
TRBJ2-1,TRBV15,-,ATSRASGRANEQF
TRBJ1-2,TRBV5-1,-,ASSPTPATGMNYGYT
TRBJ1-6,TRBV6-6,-,ASSPPLH